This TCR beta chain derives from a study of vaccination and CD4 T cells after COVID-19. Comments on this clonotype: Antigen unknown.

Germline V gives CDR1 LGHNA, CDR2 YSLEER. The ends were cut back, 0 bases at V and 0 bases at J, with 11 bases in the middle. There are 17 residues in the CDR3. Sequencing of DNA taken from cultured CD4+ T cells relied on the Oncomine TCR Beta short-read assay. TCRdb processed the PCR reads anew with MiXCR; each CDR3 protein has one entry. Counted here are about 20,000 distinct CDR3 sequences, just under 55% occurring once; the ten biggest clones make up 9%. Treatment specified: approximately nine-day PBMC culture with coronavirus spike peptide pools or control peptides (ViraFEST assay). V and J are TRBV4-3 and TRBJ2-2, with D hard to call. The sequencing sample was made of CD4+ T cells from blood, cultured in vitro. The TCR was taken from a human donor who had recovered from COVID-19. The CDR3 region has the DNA TGCGCCAGCAGCCAAGAAACGGCAGCAGCGAACACCGGGGAGCTGTTTTTT. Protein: CASSQETAAANTGELFF.